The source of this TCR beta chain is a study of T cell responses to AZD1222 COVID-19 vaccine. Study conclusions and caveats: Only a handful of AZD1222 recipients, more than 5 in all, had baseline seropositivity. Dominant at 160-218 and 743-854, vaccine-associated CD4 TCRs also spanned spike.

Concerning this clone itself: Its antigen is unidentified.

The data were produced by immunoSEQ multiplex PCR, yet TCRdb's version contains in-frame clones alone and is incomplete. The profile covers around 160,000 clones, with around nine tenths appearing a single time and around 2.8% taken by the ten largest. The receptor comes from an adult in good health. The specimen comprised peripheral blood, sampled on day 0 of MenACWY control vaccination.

The DNA of the CDR3 is TGTGCCAGCGGCCCTAGCGGTCCGAGCACAGATACGCAGTATTTT. This translates into CASGPSGPSTDTQYF. The gene calls are TRBV6-5 and TRBJ2-3; TRBD2 aligns across 7 bases. Trimming cost V 8 bases and J 0 bases; bases outside gene matches: 8. Germline lookup yields CDR1 MNHEY and CDR2 SVGAGI. The CDR3 runs to 15 residues.